Each of the 5 T cell receptor beta chains below was sequenced from the same sample in a study of cytomegalovirus exposure and HLA in healthy donors. PCR employed 60 Vbeta and 13 Jbeta primers. Repertoires were generated with immunoSEQ multiplex PCR, while TCRdb's copy carries only in-frame clones and drops some. This sample yields about 50,000 clones, of which 70% to 85% are seen a single time; roughly 1.5% belongs to the top ten. The sequenced material came from PBMCs. Receptors were obtained from a man aged 30 to 45 in good health and CMV-seronegative.

The sample holds a few counts of this clone. This chain joins TRBV15 and TRBJ1-6; tentatively, D is TRBD1 (5 bases). The germline V gene encodes CDR1 LNHNV and CDR2 YYDKDF (reference sequence). This CDR3 is 14 amino acids long. V was cut by 1 base and J by 6 bases, with 7 bases left in between. CDR3 nucleotides: TGTGCCACCAGCAGAGGGGGCGGTAATTCACCCCTCCACTTT. Translating gives CATSRGGGNSPLHF. Looking up the rest from reference TRBV15 and TRBJ1-6 gives the full variable domain: DAMVIQNPRYQVTQFGKPVTLSCSQTLNHNVMYWYQQKSSQAPKLLFHYYDKDFNNEADTPDNFQSRRPNTSFCFLDIRSPGLGDTAMYLCATSRGGGNSPLHFGNGTRLTVT.

This sequence joins TRBV10-3 and TRBJ2-7, with 8 bases matching TRBD2. CDR1 and CDR2 from the germline V gene are ENHRY and SYGVKD. V trimming: 3 bases; J trimming: 0 bases; junction bases outside the gene matches: 4. The CDR3 covers 15 residues. CDR3 coding DNA: TGTGCCATCAGTGAATCACGGGGGGGCTCCTACGAGCAGTACTTC. Translating it yields CAISESRGGSYEQYF.

This chain joins TRBV12-5 and TRBJ2-7, with TRBD1 matching 8 bases. Per germline, CDR1 LGHNT and CDR2 FRNRAP. V was pared by 5 bases and J by 3 bases, with 9 bases of the junction left unmatched. The CDR3 length is 15 residues. CDR3 loop: CASGRTGTGFYEQYF. In DNA, the CDR3 is TGTGCTAGTGGTCGCACCGGGACAGGATTCTACGAGCAGTACTTC.

Only one count was recorded for this clone. The chain has TRBV29-1 and TRBJ2-5; D is ambiguous. Looked up from germline, CDR1 is SQVTM and CDR2 is ANQGSEA. The CDR3 extends over 12 amino acids. V lost 7 bases to trimming and J lost 1 base, with 10 bases between them. CDR3 region: CSAVPSQETQYF. The CDR3 DNA sequence: TGCAGCGCTGTACCTAGCCAAGAGACCCAGTACTTC.

The chain couples TRBV2 to TRBJ1-2; 7 positions agree with TRBD1. Germline CDR1 reads SNHLY; CDR2 reads FYNNEI. With V trimmed by 8 bases and J by 2 bases, 5 bases remained unmatched. CDR3 length equals 13 residues. The DNA of the CDR3 is TGTGCCAGCCTCCTGGACAGGAACTATGGCTACACCTTC. It yields the protein CASLLDRNYGYTF.